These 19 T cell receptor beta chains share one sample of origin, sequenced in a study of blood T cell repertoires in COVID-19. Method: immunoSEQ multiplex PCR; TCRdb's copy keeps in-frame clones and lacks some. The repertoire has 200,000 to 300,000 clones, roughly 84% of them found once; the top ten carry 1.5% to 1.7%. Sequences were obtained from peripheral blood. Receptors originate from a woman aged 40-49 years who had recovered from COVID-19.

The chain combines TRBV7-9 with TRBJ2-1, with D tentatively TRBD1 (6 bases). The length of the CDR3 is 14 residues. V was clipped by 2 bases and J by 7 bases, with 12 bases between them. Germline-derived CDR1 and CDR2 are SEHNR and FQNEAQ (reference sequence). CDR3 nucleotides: TGTGCCAGCAGCTTACAGCAGGGGAAAAATGAGCAGTTCTTC. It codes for CASSLQQGKNEQFF.

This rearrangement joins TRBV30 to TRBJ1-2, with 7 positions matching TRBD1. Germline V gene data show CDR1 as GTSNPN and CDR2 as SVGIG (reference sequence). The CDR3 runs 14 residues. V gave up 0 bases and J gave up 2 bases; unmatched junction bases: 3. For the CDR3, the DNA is TGTGCCTGGAGTGTACGGGACAGAAACTATGGCTACACCTTC. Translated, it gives CAWSVRDRNYGYTF.

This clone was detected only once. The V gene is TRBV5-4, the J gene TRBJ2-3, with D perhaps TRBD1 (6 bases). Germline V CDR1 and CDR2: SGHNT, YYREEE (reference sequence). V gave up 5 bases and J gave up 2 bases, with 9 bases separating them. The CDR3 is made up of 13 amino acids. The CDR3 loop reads CASRVGATDTQYF. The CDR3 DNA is TGTGCCAGCAGGGTGGGGGCCACAGATACGCAGTATTTT.

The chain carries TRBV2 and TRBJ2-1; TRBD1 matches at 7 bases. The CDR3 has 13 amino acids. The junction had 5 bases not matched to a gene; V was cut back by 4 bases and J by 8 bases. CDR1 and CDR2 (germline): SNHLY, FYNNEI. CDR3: CASSAQGVDEQFF. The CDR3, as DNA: TGTGCCAGCAGTGCGCAGGGGGTTGATGAGCAGTTCTTC.

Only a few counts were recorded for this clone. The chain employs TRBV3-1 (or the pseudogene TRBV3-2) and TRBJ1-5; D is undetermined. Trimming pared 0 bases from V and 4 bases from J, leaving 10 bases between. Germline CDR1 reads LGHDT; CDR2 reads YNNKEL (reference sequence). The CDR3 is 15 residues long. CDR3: CASSQDLHGNQPQHF. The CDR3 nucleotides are TGTGCCAGCAGCCAAGATCTTCACGGGAATCAGCCCCAGCATTTT.

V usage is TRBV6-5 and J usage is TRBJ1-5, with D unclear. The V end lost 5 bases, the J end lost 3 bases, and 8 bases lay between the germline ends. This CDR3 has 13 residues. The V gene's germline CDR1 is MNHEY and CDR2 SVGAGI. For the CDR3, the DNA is TGTGCCAGCAGTCCTGACAACAATCAGCCCCAGCATTTT. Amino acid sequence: CASSPDNNQPQHF.

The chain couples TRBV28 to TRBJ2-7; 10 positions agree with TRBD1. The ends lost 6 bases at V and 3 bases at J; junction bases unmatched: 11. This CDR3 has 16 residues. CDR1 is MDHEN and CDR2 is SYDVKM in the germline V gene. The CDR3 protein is CASSHPGQGRLYEQYF. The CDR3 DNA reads TGTGCCAGCAGCCATCCGGGACAGGGGCGTCTCTACGAGCAGTACTTC.

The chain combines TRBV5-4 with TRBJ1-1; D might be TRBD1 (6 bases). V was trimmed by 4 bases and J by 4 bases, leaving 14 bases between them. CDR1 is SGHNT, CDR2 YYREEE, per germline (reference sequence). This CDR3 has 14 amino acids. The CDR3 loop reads CASSPGEGGTEAFF. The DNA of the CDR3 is TGTGCCAGCAGCCCTGGGGAGGGGGGCACTGAAGCTTTCTTT.

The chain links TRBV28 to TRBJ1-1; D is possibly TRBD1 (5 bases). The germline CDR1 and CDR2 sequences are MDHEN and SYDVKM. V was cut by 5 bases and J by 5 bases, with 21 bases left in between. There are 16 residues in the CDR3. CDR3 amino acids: CASSAESAGETTEAFF. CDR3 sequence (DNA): TGTGCCAGCAGTGCTGAGAGCGCGGGGGAGACTACTGAAGCTTTCTTT.

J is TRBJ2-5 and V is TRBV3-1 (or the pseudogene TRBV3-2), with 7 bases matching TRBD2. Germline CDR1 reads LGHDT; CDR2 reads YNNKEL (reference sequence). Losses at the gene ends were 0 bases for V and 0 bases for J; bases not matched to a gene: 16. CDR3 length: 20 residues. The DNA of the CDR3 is TGTGCCAGCAGCCAAGATCCGCCCAACCGGGGACTAACTAACCAAGAGACCCAGTACTTC. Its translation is CASSQDPPNRGLTNQETQYF.

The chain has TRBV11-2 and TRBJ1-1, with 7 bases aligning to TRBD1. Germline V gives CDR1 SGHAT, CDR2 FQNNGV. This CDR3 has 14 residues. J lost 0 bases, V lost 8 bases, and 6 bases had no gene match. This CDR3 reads CASDRQGLNTEAFF. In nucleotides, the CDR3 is TGTGCCAGCGATCGACAGGGCCTGAACACTGAAGCTTTCTTT.

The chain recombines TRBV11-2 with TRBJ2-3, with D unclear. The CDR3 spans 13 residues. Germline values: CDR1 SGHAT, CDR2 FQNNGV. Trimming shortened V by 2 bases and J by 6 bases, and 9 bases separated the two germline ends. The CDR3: CASSLTLRDTQYF. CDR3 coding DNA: TGTGCCAGCAGCTTAACCCTGCGGGATACGCAGTATTTT.

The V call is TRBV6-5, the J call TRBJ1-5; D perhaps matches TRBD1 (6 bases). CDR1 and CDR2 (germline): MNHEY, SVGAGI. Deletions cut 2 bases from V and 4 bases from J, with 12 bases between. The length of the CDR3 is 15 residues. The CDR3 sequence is CASSYGRGRNQPQHF. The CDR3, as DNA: TGTGCCAGCAGTTACGGCAGGGGAAGAAATCAGCCCCAGCATTTT.

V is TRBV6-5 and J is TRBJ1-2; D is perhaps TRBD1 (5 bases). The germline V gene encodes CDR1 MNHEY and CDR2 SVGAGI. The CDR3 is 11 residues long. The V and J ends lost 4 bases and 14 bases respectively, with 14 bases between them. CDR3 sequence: CASSSVEGRTF. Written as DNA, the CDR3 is TGTGCCAGCAGTTCGGTGGAGGGACGGACCTTC.

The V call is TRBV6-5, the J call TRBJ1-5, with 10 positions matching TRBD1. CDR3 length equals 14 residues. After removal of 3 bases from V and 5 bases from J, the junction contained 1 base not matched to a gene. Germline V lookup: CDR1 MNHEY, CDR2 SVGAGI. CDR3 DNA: TGTGCCAGCAGTTATGGGACAGGGGATCAGCCCCAGCATTTT. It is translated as CASSYGTGDQPQHF.

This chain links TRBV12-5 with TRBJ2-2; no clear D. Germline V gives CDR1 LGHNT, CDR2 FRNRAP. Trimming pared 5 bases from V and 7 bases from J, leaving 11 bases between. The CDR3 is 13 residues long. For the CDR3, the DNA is TGTGCTAGTGGTCTCTTGTACAGCGGGGAGCTGTTTTTT. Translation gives CASGLLYSGELFF.

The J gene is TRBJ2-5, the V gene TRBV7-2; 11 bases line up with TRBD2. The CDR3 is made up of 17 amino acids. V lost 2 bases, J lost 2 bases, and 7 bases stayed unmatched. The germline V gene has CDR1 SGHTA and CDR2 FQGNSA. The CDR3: CASSLWLAGGLQETQYF. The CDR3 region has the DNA TGTGCCAGCAGCTTATGGCTAGCGGGGGGACTTCAAGAGACCCAGTACTTC.

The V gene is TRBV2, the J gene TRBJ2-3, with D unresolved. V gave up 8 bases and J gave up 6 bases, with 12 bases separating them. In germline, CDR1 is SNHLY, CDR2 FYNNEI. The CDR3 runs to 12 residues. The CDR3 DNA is TGTGCCAGCCTGGAGCCCGGGGATACGCAGTATTTT. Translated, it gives CASLEPGDTQYF.

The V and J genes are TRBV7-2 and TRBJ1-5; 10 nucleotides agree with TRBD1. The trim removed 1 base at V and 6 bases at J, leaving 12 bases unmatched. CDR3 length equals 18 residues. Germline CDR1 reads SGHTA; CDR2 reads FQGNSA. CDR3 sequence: CASSLVGTGEGQRQPQHF. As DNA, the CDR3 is TGTGCCAGCAGCTTAGTCGGGACAGGGGAAGGACAACGTCAGCCCCAGCATTTT.